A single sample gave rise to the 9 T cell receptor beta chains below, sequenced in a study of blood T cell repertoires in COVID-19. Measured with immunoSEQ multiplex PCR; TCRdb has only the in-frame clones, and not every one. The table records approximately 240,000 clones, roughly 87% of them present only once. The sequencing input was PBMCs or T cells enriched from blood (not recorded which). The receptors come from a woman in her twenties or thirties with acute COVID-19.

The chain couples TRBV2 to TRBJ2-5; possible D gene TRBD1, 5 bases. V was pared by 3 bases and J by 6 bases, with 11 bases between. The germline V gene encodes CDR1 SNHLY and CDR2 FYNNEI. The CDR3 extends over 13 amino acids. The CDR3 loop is CASSEDVGQTQYF. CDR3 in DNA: TGTGCCAGCAGTGAGGATGTGGGGCAGACCCAGTACTTC.

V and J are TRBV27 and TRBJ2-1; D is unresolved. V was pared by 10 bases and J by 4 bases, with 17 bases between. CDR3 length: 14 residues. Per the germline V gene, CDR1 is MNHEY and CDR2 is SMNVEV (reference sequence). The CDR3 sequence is CATKSERNYNEQFF. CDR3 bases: TGTGCCACTAAGTCTGAGCGTAATTACAATGAGCAGTTCTTC.

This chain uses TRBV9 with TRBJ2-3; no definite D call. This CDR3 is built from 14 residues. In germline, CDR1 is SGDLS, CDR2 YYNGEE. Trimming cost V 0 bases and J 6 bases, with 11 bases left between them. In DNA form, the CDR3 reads TGTGCCAGCAGCGTAGGGAGTTTCCGCGATACGCAGTATTTT. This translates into CASSVGSFRDTQYF. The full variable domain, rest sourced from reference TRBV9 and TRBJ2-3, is DSGVTQTPKHLITATGQRVTLRCSPRSGDLSVYWYQQSLDQGLQFLIQYYNGEERAKGNILERFSAQQFPDLHSELNLSSLELGDSALYFCASSVGSFRDTQYFGPGTRLTVL.

CDR3 bases: TGTGCCAGCAGCGAAGGACAGTTTAATTCACCCCTCCACTTT. This translates into CASSEGQFNSPLHF. V gene TRBV7-9 combines with J gene TRBJ1-6, with D possibly TRBD1 on 6 matching bases. The CDR3 has 14 residues. Germline assignment: CDR1 SEHNR and CDR2 FQNEAQ (reference sequence). The V end lost 5 bases, the J end lost 6 bases, and 11 bases lay between the germline ends.

This chain's CDR3 is CASSPGISGANVLTF. The CDR3 coding sequence is TGTGCCAGCAGCCCCGGGATCTCTGGGGCCAACGTCCTGACTTTC. The rearrangement links TRBV11-3 to TRBJ2-6; TRBD2 might be the D (5 bases). Between the trimmed V and J ends, which lost 5 bases and 0 bases, there was a span of 8 bases. Germline CDR1 is SGHNT and CDR2 is YENEEA. The CDR3 contains 15 residues.

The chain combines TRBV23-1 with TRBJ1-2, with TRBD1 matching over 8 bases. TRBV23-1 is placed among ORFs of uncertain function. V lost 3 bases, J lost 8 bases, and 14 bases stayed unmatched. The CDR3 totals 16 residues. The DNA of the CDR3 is TGCGCCAGCAGTCAGGACAGGGATTCCCCTCTATGCGGCTACACCTTC. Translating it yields CASSQDRDSPLCGYTF.

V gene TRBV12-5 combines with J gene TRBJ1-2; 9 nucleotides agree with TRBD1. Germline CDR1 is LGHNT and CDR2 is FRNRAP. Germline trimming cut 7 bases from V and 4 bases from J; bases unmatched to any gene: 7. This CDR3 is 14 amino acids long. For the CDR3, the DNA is TGTGCTAGTGCTTTACAGGGGGCTGGCTATGGCTACACCTTC. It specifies CASALQGAGYGYTF.

The CDR3 reads CASSLDRDEIGMQYF. As DNA, the CDR3 is TGTGCCAGCAGTTTGGACAGGGACGAAATTGGTATGCAGTATTTT. V usage is TRBV28 and J usage is TRBJ2-3, with 8 nucleotides matching TRBD1. J lost 11 bases, V lost 3 bases, and 13 bases had no gene match. This CDR3 is built from 15 residues. Germline V CDR1 and CDR2: MDHEN, SYDVKM.

CDR3 protein: CASSSTLGTVPNEQFF. In DNA form, the CDR3 reads TGTGCCAGCAGCTCTACTCTCGGGACAGTCCCCAATGAGCAGTTCTTC. This chain uses TRBV11-1 with TRBJ2-1; 7 bases map to TRBD1. CDR1 and CDR2 from the germline V gene are SGHAT and FQDESV (reference sequence). J gave up 6 bases and V 4 bases, and 12 bases lay outside the gene matches. CDR3 length equals 16 residues.